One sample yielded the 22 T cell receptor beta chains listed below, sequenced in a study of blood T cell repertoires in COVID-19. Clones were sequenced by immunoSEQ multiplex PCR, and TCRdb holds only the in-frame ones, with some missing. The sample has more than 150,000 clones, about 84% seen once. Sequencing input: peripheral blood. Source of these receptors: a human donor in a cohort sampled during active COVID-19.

CDR3 nucleotides: TGTGCCAGCAGCCAAGTAAGCGGGGGGCACCAAGAGACCCAGTACTTC. Amino acids: CASSQVSGGHQETQYF. The rearrangement uses TRBV4-2 and TRBJ2-5; TRBD2 matches at 9 bases. The J segment lost 0 bases and the V segment lost 1 base, leaving 3 bases of the junction unmatched. Germline V CDR1 and CDR2: LGHNA, YNFKEQ. The CDR3 is 16 amino acids.

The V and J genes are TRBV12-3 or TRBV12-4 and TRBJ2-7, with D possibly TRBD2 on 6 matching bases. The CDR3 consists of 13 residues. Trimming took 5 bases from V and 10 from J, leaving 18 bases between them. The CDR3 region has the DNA TGTGCCAGCAGTCCGAGCCGCGGGGCGCATCAGTACTTC. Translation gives CASSPSRGAHQYF.

The CDR3: CASSPERGSRQETQYF. The CDR3 DNA sequence: TGTGCCAGCAGCCCTGAGCGGGGGAGCCGACAAGAGACCCAGTACTTC. The chain links TRBV11-1 to TRBJ2-5; 8 bases fit TRBD2. The germline V gene has CDR1 SGHAT and CDR2 FQDESV (reference sequence). J lost 2 bases, V lost 5 bases, and 10 bases had no gene match. This CDR3 has 16 amino acids.

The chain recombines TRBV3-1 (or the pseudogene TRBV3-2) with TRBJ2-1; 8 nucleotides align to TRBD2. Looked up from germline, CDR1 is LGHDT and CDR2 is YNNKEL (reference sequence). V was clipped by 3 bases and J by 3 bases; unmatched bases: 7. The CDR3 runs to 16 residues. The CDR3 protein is CASSHPSGGYYNEQFF. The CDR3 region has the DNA TGTGCCAGCAGCCACCCGAGCGGGGGCTACTACAATGAGCAGTTCTTC.

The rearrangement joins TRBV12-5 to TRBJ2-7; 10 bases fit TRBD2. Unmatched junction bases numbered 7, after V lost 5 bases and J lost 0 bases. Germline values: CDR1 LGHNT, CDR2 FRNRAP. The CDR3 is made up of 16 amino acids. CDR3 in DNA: TGTGCTAGTGGTCCCCGAGGGACTAGCGCCTCCTACGAGCAGTACTTC. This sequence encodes CASGPRGTSASYEQYF.

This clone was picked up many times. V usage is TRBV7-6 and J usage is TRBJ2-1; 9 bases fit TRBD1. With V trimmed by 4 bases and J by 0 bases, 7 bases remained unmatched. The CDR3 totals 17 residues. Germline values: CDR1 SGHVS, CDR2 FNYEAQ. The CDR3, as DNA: TGTGCCAGCAGCTGGAGGACAGGGGACCTCTCCTACAATGAGCAGTTCTTC. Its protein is CASSWRTGDLSYNEQFF.

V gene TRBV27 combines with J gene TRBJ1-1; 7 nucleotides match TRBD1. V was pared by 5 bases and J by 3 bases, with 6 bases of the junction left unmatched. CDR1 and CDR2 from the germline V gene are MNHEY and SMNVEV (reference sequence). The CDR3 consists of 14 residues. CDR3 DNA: TGTGCCAGCAGTCCGCGGGACAGATACACTGAAGCTTTCTTT. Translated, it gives CASSPRDRYTEAFF.

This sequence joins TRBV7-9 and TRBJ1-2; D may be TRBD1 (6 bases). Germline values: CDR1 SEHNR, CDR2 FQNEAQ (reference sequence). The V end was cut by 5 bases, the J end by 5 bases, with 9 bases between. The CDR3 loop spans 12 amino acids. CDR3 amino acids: CASSKDRYGYTF. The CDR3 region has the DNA TGTGCCAGCAGCAAGGACAGATATGGCTACACCTTC.

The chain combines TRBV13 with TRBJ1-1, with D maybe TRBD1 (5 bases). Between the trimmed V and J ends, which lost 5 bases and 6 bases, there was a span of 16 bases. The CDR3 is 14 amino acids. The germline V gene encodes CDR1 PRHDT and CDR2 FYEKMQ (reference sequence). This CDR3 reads CASSLGRTRAEAFF. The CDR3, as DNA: TGTGCCAGCAGCCTGGGGCGGACCCGGGCTGAAGCTTTCTTT.

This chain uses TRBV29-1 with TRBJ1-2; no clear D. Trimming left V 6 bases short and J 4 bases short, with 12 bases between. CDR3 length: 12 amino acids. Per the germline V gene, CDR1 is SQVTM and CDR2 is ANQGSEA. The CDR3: CSVTTGSYGYTF. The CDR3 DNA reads TGCAGCGTGACCACCGGGAGCTATGGCTACACCTTC.

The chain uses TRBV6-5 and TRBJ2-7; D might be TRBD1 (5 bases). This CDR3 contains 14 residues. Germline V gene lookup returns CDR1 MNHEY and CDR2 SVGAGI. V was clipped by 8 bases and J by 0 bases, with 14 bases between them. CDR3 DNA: TGTGCCAGCCGGCAGGGTACGACCTCCTACGAGCAGTACTTC. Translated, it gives CASRQGTTSYEQYF.

This chain's CDR3 is CASSYLGRETEAFF. The DNA of the CDR3 is TGTGCCAGCAGTTACCTGGGGAGAGAGACTGAAGCTTTCTTT. This chain connects TRBV27 to TRBJ1-1; D unresolved. The CDR3 extends over 14 amino acids. V lost 4 bases and J lost 5, with 14 bases in between. In germline, CDR1 is MNHEY, CDR2 SMNVEV (reference sequence).

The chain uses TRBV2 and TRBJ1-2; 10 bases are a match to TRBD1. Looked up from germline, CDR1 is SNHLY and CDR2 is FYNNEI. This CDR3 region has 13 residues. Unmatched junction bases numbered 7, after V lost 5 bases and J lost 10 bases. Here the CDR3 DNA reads TGTGCCAGCAGTCCAGTGGGACAGGGGATCTACACCTTC. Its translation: CASSPVGQGIYTF.

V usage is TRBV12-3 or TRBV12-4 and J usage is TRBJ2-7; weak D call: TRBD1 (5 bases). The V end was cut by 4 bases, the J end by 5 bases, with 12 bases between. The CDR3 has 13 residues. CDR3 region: CASSYESGNEQYF. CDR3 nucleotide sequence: TGTGCCAGCAGTTACGAATCAGGGAACGAGCAGTACTTC.

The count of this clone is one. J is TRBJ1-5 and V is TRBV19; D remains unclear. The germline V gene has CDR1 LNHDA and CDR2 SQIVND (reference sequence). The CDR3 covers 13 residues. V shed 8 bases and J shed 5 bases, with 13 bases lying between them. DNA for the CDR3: TGTGCCAGTGATATCTACGGAGATCAGCCCCAGCATTTT. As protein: CASDIYGDQPQHF. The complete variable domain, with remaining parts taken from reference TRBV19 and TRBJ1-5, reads DGGITQSPKYLFRKEGQNVTLSCEQNLNHDAMYWYRQDPGQGLRLIYYSQIVNDFQKGDIAEGYSVSREKKESFPLTVTSAQKNPTAFYLCASDIYGDQPQHFGDGTRLSIL.

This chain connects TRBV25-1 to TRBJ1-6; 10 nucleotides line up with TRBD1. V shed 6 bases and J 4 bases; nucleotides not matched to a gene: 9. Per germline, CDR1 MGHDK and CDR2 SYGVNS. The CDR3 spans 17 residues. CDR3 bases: TGTGCCAGCAGCCCCGTCTGGGGACAGGGGTATAATTCACCCCTCCACTTT. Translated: CASSPVWGQGYNSPLHF.

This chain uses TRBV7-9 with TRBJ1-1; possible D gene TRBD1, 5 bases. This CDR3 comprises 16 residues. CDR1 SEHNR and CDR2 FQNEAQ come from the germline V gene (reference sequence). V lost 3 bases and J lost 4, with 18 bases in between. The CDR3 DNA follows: TGTGCCAGCAGCTTCCTAGTAGGGGTCCCCAGCACTGAAGCTTTCTTT. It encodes CASSFLVGVPSTEAFF.

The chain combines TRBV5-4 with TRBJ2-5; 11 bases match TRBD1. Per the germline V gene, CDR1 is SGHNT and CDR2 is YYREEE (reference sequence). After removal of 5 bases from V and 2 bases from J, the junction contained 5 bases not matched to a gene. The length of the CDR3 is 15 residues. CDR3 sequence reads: CASRQGTGGQETQYF. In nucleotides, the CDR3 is TGTGCCAGCAGACAGGGGACAGGGGGTCAAGAGACCCAGTACTTC.

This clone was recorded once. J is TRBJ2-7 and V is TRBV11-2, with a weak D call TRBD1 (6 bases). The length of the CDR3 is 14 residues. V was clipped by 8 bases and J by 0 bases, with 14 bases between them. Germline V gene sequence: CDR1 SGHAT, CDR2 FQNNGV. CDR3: CASGNTGTSYEQYF. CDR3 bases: TGTGCCAGCGGAAACACAGGGACCTCCTACGAGCAGTACTTC.

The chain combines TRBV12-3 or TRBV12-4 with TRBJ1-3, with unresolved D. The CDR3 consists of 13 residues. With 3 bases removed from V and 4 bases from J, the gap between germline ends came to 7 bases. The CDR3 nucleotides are TGTGCCAGCAGTTTGCAGTTCGGAAACACCATATATTTT. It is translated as CASSLQFGNTIYF.

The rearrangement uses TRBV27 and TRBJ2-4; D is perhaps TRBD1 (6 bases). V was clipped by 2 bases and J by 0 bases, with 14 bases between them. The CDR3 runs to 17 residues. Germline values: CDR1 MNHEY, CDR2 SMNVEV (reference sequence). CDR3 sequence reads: CASSLRLGAKAKNIQYF. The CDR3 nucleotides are TGTGCCAGCAGTTTACGGTTGGGGGCCAAAGCCAAAAACATTCAGTACTTC.

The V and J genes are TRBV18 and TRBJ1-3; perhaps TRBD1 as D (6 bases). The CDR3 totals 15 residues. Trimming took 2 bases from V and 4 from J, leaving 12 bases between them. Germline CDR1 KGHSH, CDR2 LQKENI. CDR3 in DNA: TGTGCCAGCTCACCAGGGACAAGCTCAGGAAACACCATATATTTT. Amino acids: CASSPGTSSGNTIYF. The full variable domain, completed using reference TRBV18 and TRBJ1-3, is NAGVMQNPRHLVRRRGQEARLRCSPMKGHSHVYWYRQLPEEGLKFMVYLQKENIIDESGMPKERFSAEFPKEGPSILRIQQVVRGDSAAYFCASSPGTSSGNTIYFGEGSWLTVV.